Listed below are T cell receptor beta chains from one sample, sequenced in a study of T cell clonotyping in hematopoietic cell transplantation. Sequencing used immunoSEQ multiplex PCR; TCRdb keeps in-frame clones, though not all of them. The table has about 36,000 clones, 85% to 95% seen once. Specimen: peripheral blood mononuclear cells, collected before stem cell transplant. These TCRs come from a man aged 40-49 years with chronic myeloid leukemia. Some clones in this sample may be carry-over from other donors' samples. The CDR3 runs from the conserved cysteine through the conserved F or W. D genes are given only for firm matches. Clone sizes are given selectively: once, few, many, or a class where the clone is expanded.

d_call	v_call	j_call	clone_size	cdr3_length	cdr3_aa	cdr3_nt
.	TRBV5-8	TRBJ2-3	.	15	CASSPQGRSTDTQYF	TGTGCCAGCAGCCCACAGGGGAGGAGCACAGATACGCAGTATTTT
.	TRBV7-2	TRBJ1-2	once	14	CASSLQGHNYGYTF	TGTGCCAGCAGCCTGCAGGGGCATAACTATGGCTACACCTTC
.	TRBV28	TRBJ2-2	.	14	CASSFFSATGELFF	TGTGCCAGCAGTTTTTTTTCGGCCACCGGGGAGCTGTTTTTT
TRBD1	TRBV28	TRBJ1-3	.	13	CASGDSSGNTIYF	TGTGCCAGCGGGGACAGCTCTGGAAACACCATATATTTT
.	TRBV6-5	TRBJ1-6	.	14	CASSYQVGSSPLHF	TGTGCCAGCAGTTACCAGGTTGGGAGTTCACCCCTCCACTTT
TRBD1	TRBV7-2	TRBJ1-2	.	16	CASSKAGTGSDSGYTF	TGTGCCAGCAGCAAGGCCGGGACAGGGAGTGATAGTGGCTACACCTTC
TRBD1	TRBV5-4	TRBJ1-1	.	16	CASSVGTGGVSTEAFF	TGTGCCAGCAGCGTGGGGACAGGGGGAGTGAGCACTGAAGCTTTCTTT
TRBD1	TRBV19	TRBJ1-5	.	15	CASSPAPGQGWPQHF	TGTGCCAGTAGTCCCGCTCCGGGACAGGGGTGGCCCCAGCATTTT
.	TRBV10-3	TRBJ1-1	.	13	CAISSIKGLEAFF	TGTGCCATCAGTTCAATAAAGGGACTTGAAGCTTTCTTT
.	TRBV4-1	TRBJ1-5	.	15	CASSRAGTPNQPQHF	TGCGCCAGCAGCCGGGCTGGGACCCCCAATCAGCCCCAGCATTTT
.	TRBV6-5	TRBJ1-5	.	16	CASSYSRYGDPQPQHF	TGTGCCAGCAGTTACTCGAGGTACGGGGATCCCCAACCCCAGCATTTT